This TCR beta chain is drawn from a study of cytomegalovirus exposure and HLA in healthy donors. About the study: An early data release held about 85 million unique TCRs from HLA-typed donors. General study findings and limits: The study recorded fewer than 200 TCR beta chains that were cytomegalovirus-associated. Previous analysis showed most TCR beta V segments were productive about 87% or about 30% of the time.

This CDR3 contains 18 residues. Germline lookup yields CDR1 MDHEN and CDR2 SYDVKM. The J segment lost 4 bases and the V segment lost 3 bases, leaving 10 bases of the junction unmatched. With 60 Vbeta and 13 Jbeta primers, the PCR was carried out. Measured with immunoSEQ multiplex PCR; TCRdb has only the in-frame clones, and not every one. The table records more than 95,000 clones, 9.5% to 15% of them present only once. Only a few counts were recorded for this clone. Its specificity is not known. V is TRBV28 and J is TRBJ2-6; 9 bases are a match to TRBD1. What was sequenced was PBMCs. This sequence originates from a man aged 40-49 years in good health and CMV-seropositive. In DNA, the CDR3 is TGTGCCAGCAGTTTGTGGACCGGGACAGGGCCCGGGGCCAACGTCCTGACTTTC. It codes for CASSLWTGTGPGANVLTF.